This TCR beta chain emerged from a study of regulatory T cells in long-lasting Graves disease. Deletions cut 2 bases from V and 5 bases from J, with 9 bases between. From germline, CDR1 is LGHNA and CDR2 YSLEER. CDR3 length: 13 residues. Time point given: newly diagnosed GD, antithyroid drugs for less than 3 months. RNA extracted from PBMCs served as the sequencing template. Study conclusions and caveats: Patients with persistent disease showed a bias toward TRBV28, TRBJ1-2 and TRBJ2-5.

This clonotype has a count of ten or more. As yet, its antigen is unknown. Arm-PCR of CDR3 regions with iRepertoire HTBI primers generated TCR beta libraries. TCRdb recomputed calls from the multiplex PCR reads with MiXCR, one row per CDR3 protein. The repertoire holds a few hundred thousand distinct CDR3 sequences, with roughly 12% as singletons. These data are also associated with another study on T cells in Graves' hyperthyroidism and ophthalmopathy. That work states: Appearing also in blood were most of the thyroid clonotypes expanded above 0.001.

The sequence was obtained from a woman younger than 30 with Graves disease. The chain is built from TRBV4-3 and TRBJ2-5; D ambiguous. Source: peripheral blood mononuclear cells (PBMCs), taken at new diagnosis, from a patient treated with antithyroid drugs. CDR3 coding DNA: TGCGCCAGCAGCCAAACGGGCGCCGAGACCCAGTACTTC. Translating it yields CASSQTGAETQYF.